The 18 T cell receptor beta chains below come from one sample, sequenced in a study of T cell responses to AZD1222 COVID-19 vaccine. Here immunoSEQ multiplex PCR was the method, and the copy in TCRdb shows in-frame clones only, minus some. Of roughly 100,000 clones listed, approximately 87% are singletons. The sample consisted of peripheral blood, taken on day 0 of AZD1222 vaccination. The receptors here all came from an adult in good health.

The chain carries TRBV7-9 and TRBJ2-5; 8 nucleotides line up with TRBD2. The V gene end was trimmed by 5 bases and the J gene end by 1 base; junction bases not matched to a gene: 9. Germline assignment: CDR1 SEHNR and CDR2 FQNEAQ (reference sequence). This CDR3 contains 16 residues. The CDR3 nucleotides read TGTGCCAGCAGCCGGGGGGGTACTAGCCGCCAAGAGACCCAGTACTTC. Its protein is CASSRGGTSRQETQYF.

This clone occurred once. The J gene is TRBJ2-7, the V gene TRBV5-6; no clear D gene. V lost 3 bases, J lost 2 bases, and 15 bases lay in between. This CDR3 is built from 15 residues. CDR1 is SGHDT, CDR2 YYEEEE, per germline. The CDR3 is CASSSRRDGTYEQYF. The CDR3, as DNA: TGTGCCAGCAGCTCCCGGCGAGACGGAACCTACGAGCAGTACTTC.

V and J are TRBV2 and TRBJ1-2; TRBD1 might be the D (6 bases). Germline V gene sequence: CDR1 SNHLY, CDR2 FYNNEI. V shed 8 bases and J shed 2 bases, with 9 bases lying between them. This CDR3 comprises 12 residues. The chain's CDR3 is CASFTGNYGYTF. CDR3 bases: TGTGCCAGCTTCACAGGGAACTATGGCTACACCTTC.

The chain combines TRBV29-1 with TRBJ1-1; tentative D call: TRBD1 (6 bases). Between the trimmed V and J ends, which lost 3 bases and 2 bases, there was a span of 10 bases. Per the germline V gene, CDR1 is SQVTM and CDR2 is ANQGSEA. The CDR3 is 13 amino acids. The CDR3 DNA reads as TGCAGCGTTGAGGGACACCGAAACACTGAAGCTTTCTTT. Amino acids: CSVEGHRNTEAFF.

V is TRBV19 and J is TRBJ1-1, with no clear D. The CDR3 is 14 amino acids. CDR1 and CDR2 (germline): LNHDA, SQIVND (reference sequence). V lost 1 base to trimming and J lost 0 bases, with 6 bases between them. CDR3 bases: TGTGCCAGTAGTATAGGACACCTGAACACTGAAGCTTTCTTT. It specifies CASSIGHLNTEAFF.

The chain links TRBV28 to TRBJ2-7; tentative D call: TRBD1 (5 bases). V lost 2 bases to trimming and J lost 0 bases, with 8 bases between them. CDR1 is MDHEN, CDR2 SYDVKM, per germline. The length of the CDR3 is 14 residues. DNA of the CDR3: TGTGCCAGCAGTTTAAGCAGGGCCTCCTACGAGCAGTACTTC. As protein: CASSLSRASYEQYF. Combining the CDR3 with reference TRBV28 and TRBJ2-7 gives the whole variable domain DVKVTQSSRYLVKRTGEKVFLECVQDMDHENMFWYRQDPGLGLRLIYFSYDVKMKEKGDIPEGYSVSREKKERFSLILESASTNQTSMYLCASSLSRASYEQYFGPGTRLTVT.

This chain uses TRBV11-3 with TRBJ2-7, with D hard to call. The CDR3 is 14 amino acids. Germline V gene data show CDR1 as SGHNT and CDR2 as YENEEA. Trimming removed 1 base from V and 2 bases from J, with 9 bases in between. CDR3 in DNA: TGTGCCAGCAGCTTAGCCAGGATCACCTACGAGCAGTACTTC. Protein product: CASSLARITYEQYF.

This clone was recorded once. The V call is TRBV21-1, the J call TRBJ1-1. TRBV21-1 is listed as a pseudogene. This CDR3 is built from 12 residues. The CDR3 DNA follows: TGTGCCAGCAGCACCCGACTCAGTGAAGCTTTCTTT. Translation: CASSTRLSEAFF.

This chain joins TRBV5-1 and TRBJ2-3, with TRBD1 identical over 9 bases. The germline gives CDR1 SGHRS, CDR2 YFSETQ. The CDR3 sequence is 17 residues long. The ends lost 1 base at V and 2 bases at J; junction bases unmatched: 8. The CDR3 region is CASSLRSTGGTTDTQYF. CDR3 nucleotides: TGCGCCAGCAGCTTGAGGTCGACAGGGGGGACCACAGATACGCAGTATTTT.

The V call is TRBV5-1, the J call TRBJ1-2; D is unresolved. Germline CDR1 and CDR2: SGHRS and YFSETQ. The V end was cut by 1 base, the J end by 6 bases, with 16 bases between. This CDR3 spans 15 amino acids. CDR3 protein: CASSLNGDPWDGYTF. The CDR3 region has the DNA TGCGCCAGCAGCTTGAACGGGGATCCGTGGGATGGCTACACCTTC. Full variable domain (rest looked up from reference TRBV5-1 and TRBJ1-2): KAGVTQTPRYLIKTRGQQVTLSCSPISGHRSVSWYQQTPGQGLQFLFEYFSETQRNKGNFPGRFSGRQFSNSRSEMNVSTLELGDSALYLCASSLNGDPWDGYTFGSGTRLTVV.

The rearrangement uses TRBV9 and TRBJ2-5; D call uncertain. The germline CDR1 and CDR2 sequences are SGDLS and YYNGEE. This CDR3 has 14 residues. The ends were cut back, 0 bases at V and 0 bases at J, with 6 bases in the middle. CDR3 bases: TGTGCCAGCAGCGTAGGGTACAACCAAGAGACCCAGTACTTC. Translating it yields CASSVGYNQETQYF.

This clone came up a few times. The sample contains more than one DNA sequence encoding this CDR3. The rearrangement joins TRBV10-3 to TRBJ1-1; 9 bases map to TRBD1. The CDR3 contains 13 residues. Trimming took 6 bases from V and 4 from J; bases not matched to a gene: 3. Germline assignment: CDR1 ENHRY and CDR2 SYGVKD. The CDR3 nucleotides read TGTGCCATCAGCGGGACAGGGACCACTGAAGCTTTCTTT. This translates into CAISGTGTTEAFF.

The rearrangement links TRBV4-1 to TRBJ2-5, with 13 bases identical to TRBD2. Germline trimming cut 1 base from V and 9 bases from J; bases unmatched to any gene: 5. The CDR3 runs 15 residues. In germline, CDR1 is MGHRA, CDR2 YSYEKL. The CDR3 region is CASSQVGTSGVAQYF. The DNA of the CDR3 is TGCGCCAGCAGCCAAGTTGGGACTAGCGGGGTAGCCCAGTACTTC.

This clone was seen a few times. The V and J genes are TRBV7-2 and TRBJ2-1; TRBD2 aligns across 10 bases. Germline loops: CDR1 SGHTA, CDR2 FQGNSA. V gave up 5 bases and J gave up 5 bases; unmatched junction bases: 6. The CDR3 is made up of 15 amino acids. The CDR3 is CASSRKAGGNNEQFF. The CDR3 nucleotides read TGTGCCAGCAGCCGGAAAGCGGGAGGGAACAATGAGCAGTTCTTC. The full variable domain, with the rest looked up from reference TRBV7-2 and TRBJ2-1, is GAGVSQSPSNKVTEKGKDVELRCDPISGHTALYWYRQSLGQGLEFLIYFQGNSAPDKSGLPSDRFSAERTGGSVSTLTIQRTQQEDSAVYLCASSRKAGGNNEQFFGPGTRLTVL.

This chain connects TRBV7-2 to TRBJ1-1; perhaps TRBD1 as D (5 bases). V lost 5 bases, J lost 8 bases, and 27 bases lay in between. The CDR3 has 17 amino acids. Germline assignment: CDR1 SGHTA and CDR2 FQGNSA. The CDR3 here is CASSLQPVSFDSNEAFF. The CDR3 DNA follows: TGTGCCAGCAGCCTCCAGCCCGTCTCTTTTGACAGTAACGAAGCTTTCTTT.

The chain joins TRBV6-4 to TRBJ2-2, with D perhaps TRBD2 (5 bases). The CDR3 has 14 residues. V lost 2 bases to trimming and J lost 6 bases, with 10 bases between them. Germline values: CDR1 MRHNA, CDR2 SNTAGT. This CDR3 is CASSDGQEAGELFF. DNA of the CDR3: TGTGCCAGCAGTGACGGGCAGGAGGCCGGGGAGCTGTTTTTT.

The chain is built from TRBV7-9 and TRBJ2-7; TRBD1 might be the D (6 bases). CDR1 and CDR2 from the germline V gene are SEHNR and FQNEAQ (reference sequence). This CDR3 comprises 14 residues. V dropped 5 bases and J dropped 4 bases, with 15 bases sitting between them. CDR3 bases: TGTGCCAGCAGCCCCAGGGGACGGTTGTACGAGCAGTACTTC. It codes for CASSPRGRLYEQYF.

This clone was found once. This chain uses TRBV15 with TRBJ2-5; a possible D gene is TRBD2 (5 bases). The germline V gene has CDR1 LNHNV and CDR2 YYDKDF (reference sequence). The V end lost 2 bases, the J end lost 2 bases, and 12 bases lay between the germline ends. The CDR3 has 15 amino acids. The CDR3 sequence is CATSRRSGTQETQYF. The CDR3 nucleotides read TGTGCCACCAGCAGAAGGTCGGGAACTCAAGAGACCCAGTACTTC.